This TCR beta chain is drawn from a study of technical replicates of blood from a handful of donors. Clones were sequenced by immunoSEQ multiplex PCR, and TCRdb holds only the in-frame ones, with some missing. This sample carries some 75,000 clones, 90% to 97% of them seen once, and the ten largest clones take around 0.31%. The CDR3 sequence is 13 residues long. Per the germline V gene, CDR1 is GTSNPN and CDR2 is SVGIG (reference sequence). V was clipped by 5 bases and J by 1 base, with 11 bases between them. The TCR comes from a human donor in good health. Input material: T cells isolated from PBMCs. The V call is TRBV30, the J call TRBJ1-1; maybe TRBD1 (6 bases). DNA of the CDR3: TGTGCCTGGGGGGAACAGGGGAACACTGAAGCTTTCTTT. Amino acids: CAWGEQGNTEAFF.